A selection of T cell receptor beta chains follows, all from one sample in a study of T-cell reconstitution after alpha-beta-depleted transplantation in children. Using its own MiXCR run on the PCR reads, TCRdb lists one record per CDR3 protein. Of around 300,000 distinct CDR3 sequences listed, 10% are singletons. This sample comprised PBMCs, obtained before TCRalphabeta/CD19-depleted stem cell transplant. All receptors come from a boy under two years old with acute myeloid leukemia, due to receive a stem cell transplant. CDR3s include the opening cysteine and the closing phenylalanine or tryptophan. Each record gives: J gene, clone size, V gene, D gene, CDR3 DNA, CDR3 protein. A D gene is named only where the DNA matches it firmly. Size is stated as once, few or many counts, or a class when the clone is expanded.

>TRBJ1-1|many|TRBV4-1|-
TGCGCCAGCAGCCAAGTCTCTACAGTAATGAACACTGAAGCTTTCTTT
CASSQVSTVMNTEAFF
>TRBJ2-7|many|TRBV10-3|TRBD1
TGTGCCATCAGTGACATGGACAGGTCCTACGAGCAGTACTTC
CAISDMDRSYEQYF
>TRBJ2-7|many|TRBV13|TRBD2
TGTGCCAGCAGCATAAGAGGGACTAGCGGGAGCTACGAGCAGTACTTC
CASSIRGTSGSYEQYF
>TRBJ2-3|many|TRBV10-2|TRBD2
TGCGCCAGCAGTGGGGAGCGGGGGGTGAACACAGATACGCAGTATTTT
CASSGERGVNTDTQYF
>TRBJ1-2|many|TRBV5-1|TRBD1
TGCGCCAGCAGCCGGGGACAGACCCTAGTTAGTGGCTACACCTTC
CASSRGQTLVSGYTF
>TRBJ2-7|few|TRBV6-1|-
TGTGCCAGCAGTCAGGGACACCGATCCTACGAGCAGTACTTC
CASSQGHRSYEQYF
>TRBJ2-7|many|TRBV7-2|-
TGTGCCAGCAGCTTGGGGATCGGGGGGCTTGGCGAGCAGTACTTC
CASSLGIGGLGEQYF
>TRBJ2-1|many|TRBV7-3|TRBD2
TGTGCCAGCAGCTTAATCGCGGGAGAGTACAATGAGCAGTTCTTC
CASSLIAGEYNEQFF
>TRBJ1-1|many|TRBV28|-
TGTGCCACCTCAGTCAGTCAGATTTTAATGAACACTGAAGCTTTCTTT
CATSVSQILMNTEAFF
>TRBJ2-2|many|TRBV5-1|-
TGCGCCAGCAGCTTGGATCTACTAGCCGCGAACACCGGGGAGCTGTTTTTT
CASSLDLLAANTGELFF
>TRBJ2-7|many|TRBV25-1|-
TGTGCCAGCAGGGTACAGGGAAAATTCGAGCAGTACTTC
CASRVQGKFEQYF
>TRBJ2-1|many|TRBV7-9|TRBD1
TGTGCCAGCAGCTTAGCCAGGGGGCTGGATGAGCAGTTCTTC
CASSLARGLDEQFF
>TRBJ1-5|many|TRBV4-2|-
TGTGCCAGCAGCCAAGAATGGATTAGCAATCAGCCCCAGCATTTT
CASSQEWISNQPQHF
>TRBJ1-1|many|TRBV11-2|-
TGTGCCAGCAGCTTAGGTAGGGGGACTGAAGCTTTCTTT
CASSLGRGTEAFF
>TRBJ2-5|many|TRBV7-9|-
TGTGCCAGCAGCCGGGGGCCAGAAGAGACCCAGTACTTC
CASSRGPEETQYF
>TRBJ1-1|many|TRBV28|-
TGTGCCAGCTTCGACGCAGACACTGAAGCTTTCTTT
CASFDADTEAFF
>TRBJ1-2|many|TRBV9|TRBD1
TGTGCCAGCAGCGTAAACCTCGGACAGGGTACCTATGGCTACACCTTC
CASSVNLGQGTYGYTF
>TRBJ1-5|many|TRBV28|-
TGTGCCAGCAGTTTCTGGGGGGGCGAGGGGGGTCAGCCCCAGCATTTT
CASSFWGGEGGQPQHF
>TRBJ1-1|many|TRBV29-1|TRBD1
TGCAGCGTAGAGGGGAGACAGGGCCGGGTTACGAAGGCTTTCTTT
CSVEGRQGRVTKAFF
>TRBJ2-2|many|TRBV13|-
TGTGCCAGCAGCTTCCGGGGCTTCACCTGGGAGCTGTTTTTT
CASSFRGFTWELFF
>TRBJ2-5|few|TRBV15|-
TGTGCCACCAGCAGATCACCCTCACAGGGAGAGACCCAGTACTTC
CATSRSPSQGETQYF
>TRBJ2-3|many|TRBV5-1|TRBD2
TGCGCCAGCAGTATTAGCGGGGGCCGTTTTAGCACAGATACGCAGTATTTT
CASSISGGRFSTDTQYF